The 10 T cell receptor beta chains in this list originate from one sample, sequenced in a study of shared clonotypes between healthy human individuals. Naive CD8 isolation took CD45RO-negative cells positively selected for CCR7 and excluded terminally differentiated effector memory CD45RA+ cells. This table comes from immunoSEQ multiplex PCR, and its TCRdb copy is limited to in-frame clones, with some not included. The table lists about 2.1 million clones, approximately 94% of them singletons. The sample taken for sequencing was naive CD8+ T cells from PBMCs. Source of these receptors: a man aged 18 to 29 in good health. Some clones in this sample may be carry-over from other donors' samples.

Concerning this clone: Other DNA sequences of this sample code for an identical CDR3. V gene TRBV4-1 combines with J gene TRBJ1-1, with D unclear. Trimming took off 1 base at V and 2 bases at J, with 5 bases between the two ends. Germline V gene data show CDR1 as MGHRA and CDR2 as YSYEKL. This CDR3 is built from 13 residues. The CDR3 region has the DNA TGCGCCAGCAGCCAAGTAGAAAACACTGAAGCTTTCTTT. Protein: CASSQVENTEAFF.

V is TRBV6-1 and J is TRBJ2-7, with 7 nucleotides matching TRBD2. Germline values: CDR1 MNHNS, CDR2 SASEGT. V gave up 7 bases and J gave up 6 bases; unmatched junction bases: 9. CDR3 length: 13 amino acids. In DNA form, the CDR3 reads TGTGCCAGCAAGGACCCATGGGGGGGCGAGCAGTACTTC. Translating it yields CASKDPWGGEQYF.

The rearrangement links TRBV7-2 to TRBJ2-6; D remains ambiguous. V was clipped by 4 bases and J by 0 bases, with 13 bases between them. The length of the CDR3 is 17 residues. Germline assignment: CDR1 SGHTA and CDR2 FQGNSA. The CDR3 protein is CASSSSLGFSGANVLTF. The CDR3 bases are TGTGCCAGCAGCTCCTCCCTAGGATTCTCTGGGGCCAACGTCCTGACTTTC.

This chain links TRBV7-9 with TRBJ2-1; 10 bases fit TRBD2. The CDR3 loop spans 15 amino acids. The germline CDR1 and CDR2 sequences are SEHNR and FQNEAQ (reference sequence). Trimming removed 3 bases from V and 5 bases from J; junction bases left unmatched: 4. The CDR3 sequence: CASSFPGLAHNEQFF. The CDR3 DNA follows: TGTGCCAGCAGCTTCCCGGGACTAGCGCACAATGAGCAGTTCTTC.

The chain has TRBV6-6 and TRBJ1-5; D remains ambiguous. V was shortened by 6 bases and J by 4 bases, with 16 bases between the two germline ends. The CDR3 contains 15 residues. CDR1 is MNHNY, CDR2 SVGAGI, per germline (reference sequence). The CDR3 spells CASSPGRRRNQPQHF. The CDR3 DNA sequence: TGTGCCAGCAGCCCAGGACGCAGGAGGAATCAGCCCCAGCATTTT.

J is TRBJ2-7 and V is TRBV10-3; unclear D gene. Trimming removed 3 bases from V and 2 bases from J, with 11 bases in between. CDR1 ENHRY and CDR2 SYGVKD come from the germline V gene. This CDR3 is 14 amino acids long. CDR3 sequence reads: CAISDGVGTYEQYF. The DNA of the CDR3 is TGTGCCATCAGTGATGGGGTAGGGACCTACGAGCAGTACTTC.

About this clone: At the DNA level, this CDR3 is encoded by other sequences in the same sample as well. The J gene is TRBJ2-1, the V gene TRBV27; D unclear. The CDR3 runs 13 residues. The V gene lost 2 bases and the J gene lost 0 bases, with 2 bases spanning the gap. The germline V gene has CDR1 MNHEY and CDR2 SMNVEV (reference sequence). The CDR3 nucleotides read TGTGCCAGCAGTTTAGCCTCCTACAATGAGCAGTTCTTC. Its protein product is CASSLASYNEQFF.

The V call is TRBV27, the J call TRBJ2-1; D is possibly TRBD2 (7 bases). The CDR3 contains 16 residues. Germline V lookup: CDR1 MNHEY, CDR2 SMNVEV (reference sequence). Trimming removed 5 bases from V and 7 bases from J, with 21 bases in between. CDR3 sequence reads: CASSTSRDYDRNEQFF. CDR3 DNA sequence: TGTGCCAGCAGTACATCACGGGACTACGACAGGAATGAGCAGTTCTTC.

The rearrangement links TRBV7-6 to TRBJ2-1, with no clear D. The CDR3 contains 16 residues. V lost 4 bases to trimming and J lost 0 bases, with 13 bases between them. Germline V CDR1 and CDR2: SGHVS, FNYEAQ. CDR3 loop: CASSSRTAGSYNEQFF. CDR3 nucleotide sequence: TGTGCCAGCAGCTCACGGACCGCAGGCTCCTACAATGAGCAGTTCTTC. The variable domain in full, completed from reference TRBV7-6 and TRBJ2-1, reads GAGVSQSPRYKVTKRGQDVALRCDPISGHVSLYWYRQALGQGPEFLTYFNYEAQQDKSGLPNDRFSAERPEGSISTLTIQRTEQRDSAMYRCASSSRTAGSYNEQFFGPGTRLTVL.

The chain employs TRBV27 and TRBJ1-5, with D perhaps matching TRBD1 (6 bases). The CDR3 is 15 residues long. V was shortened by 6 bases and J by 1 base, with 13 bases between the two germline ends. Germline V gene data show CDR1 as MNHEY and CDR2 as SMNVEV (reference sequence). Written as DNA, the CDR3 is TGTGCCAGCAGCACAGGGCCTGTAAGCAATCAGCCCCAGCATTTT. Protein sequence: CASSTGPVSNQPQHF.